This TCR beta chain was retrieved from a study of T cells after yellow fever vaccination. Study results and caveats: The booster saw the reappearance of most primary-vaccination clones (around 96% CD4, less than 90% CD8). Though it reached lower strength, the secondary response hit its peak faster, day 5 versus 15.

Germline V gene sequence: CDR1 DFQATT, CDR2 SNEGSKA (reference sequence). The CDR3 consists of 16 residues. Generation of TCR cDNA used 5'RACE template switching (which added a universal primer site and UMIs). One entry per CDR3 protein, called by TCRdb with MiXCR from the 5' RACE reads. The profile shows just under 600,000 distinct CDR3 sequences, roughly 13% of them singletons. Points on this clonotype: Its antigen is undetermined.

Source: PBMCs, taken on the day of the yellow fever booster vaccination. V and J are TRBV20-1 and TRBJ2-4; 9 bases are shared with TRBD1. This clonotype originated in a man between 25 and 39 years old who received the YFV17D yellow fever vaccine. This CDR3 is CRAQDRGNQAKNIQYF. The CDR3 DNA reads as TGCAGGGCCCAGGACAGGGGCAATCAAGCCAAAAACATTCAGTACTTC.